Listed here are 6 T cell receptor beta chains from one sample, sequenced in a study of T-cell memory formation after mild COVID-19. TCRdb passed the 5' RACE reads through MiXCR, listing each CDR3 protein once. The sample holds 450,000 to 650,000 distinct CDR3 sequences, about a fifth seen once. The sample consisted of PBMCs or a T cell subset sorted from them (not recorded which). Receptor source: an adult woman who had mild COVID-19 (a few samples of this study predate the infection). Cell type and time point are not known.

This clonotype has ten or more counts. This could be a read error, since a much larger clone is one nucleotide away. CDR3 sequence (DNA): TGTGCCAGCAGTTACGCAGATACGCAGTATTTT. Translating it yields CASSYADTQYF. The chain joins TRBV6-2 or TRBV6-3 to TRBJ2-3, with unresolved D. Germline V lookup: CDR1 MNHEY, CDR2 SVGEGT. The CDR3 has 11 amino acids. With 2 bases removed from V and 4 bases from J, the gap between germline ends came to 1 base.

The chain is built from TRBV13 and TRBJ2-7; D possibly corresponds to TRBD1 (6 bases). CDR3 length: 14 residues. Trimming cost V 5 bases and J 3 bases, with 14 bases left between them. Germline values: CDR1 PRHDT, CDR2 FYEKMQ (reference sequence). As DNA, the CDR3 is TGTGCCAGCAGCCTCAACAGGGAATACTACGAGCAGTACTTC. Protein product: CASSLNREYYEQYF.

This clonotype was observed a handful of times. The V gene is TRBV3-1, the J gene TRBJ2-5; weak D call: TRBD2 (5 bases). This CDR3 spans 14 amino acids. Trimming took 1 base from V and 3 from J, leaving 9 bases between them. The germline V gene has CDR1 LGHDT and CDR2 YNNKEL (reference sequence). The chain's CDR3 is CASSQVQRKETQYF. CDR3 nucleotides: TGTGCCAGCAGCCAAGTGCAGCGGAAAGAGACCCAGTACTTC.

This chain connects TRBV28 to TRBJ2-1; 9 nucleotides line up with TRBD2. The CDR3 has 15 residues. Germline CDR1 is MDHEN and CDR2 is SYDVKM. V trimming: 6 bases; J trimming: 7 bases; junction bases outside the gene matches: 10. CDR3 amino acids: CASSIGGTSINEQFF. The CDR3 DNA reads TGTGCCAGCAGCATTGGCGGGACTAGCATTAATGAGCAGTTCTTC.

This clonotype has just a few counts. The chain joins TRBV5-1 to TRBJ2-6; tentative D call: TRBD2 (6 bases). Germline V lookup: CDR1 SGHRS, CDR2 YFSETQ. The CDR3 loop spans 15 amino acids. Trimming left V 4 bases short and J 0 bases short, with 8 bases between. CDR3 DNA: TGCGCCAGCAGCGGAGGGCGCTCTGGGGCCAACGTCCTGACTTTC. This encodes CASSGGRSGANVLTF.

The CDR3 region has the DNA TGTGCCAGCAGCTTAGCACAGGGGCTCGACGAGCAGTACTTC. It specifies CASSLAQGLDEQYF. The chain employs TRBV7-9 and TRBJ2-7; 7 bases align to TRBD1. V dropped 0 bases and J dropped 5; count of bases not matched to a gene: 4. The germline CDR1 and CDR2 sequences are SEHNR and FQNEAQ (reference sequence). The CDR3 spans 14 residues.